This T cell receptor (beta chain) was sequenced during a study of T cell responses to AZD1222 COVID-19 vaccine. As to this clone: Antigen specificity is unknown.

The study pooled second doses at about 4 or about 12 weeks. Produced via immunoSEQ multiplex PCR; TCRdb's table is partial and in-frame only. The data hold about 94,000 clones, with more than 75% observed a single time. This CDR3 region has 15 residues. The V and J ends lost 5 bases and 4 bases, in that order; junction bases with no gene match: 10. CDR1 is SGHVS, CDR2 FQNEAQ, per germline. Study results and limitations: The number of AZD1222 recipients seropositive at baseline was only five or six.

The V and J genes are TRBV7-8 and TRBJ2-7; 8 bases match TRBD1. This sequence was found in an adult who received the AZD1222 COVID-19 vaccine. The material sequenced was peripheral blood, taken 28 days after the second AZD1222 dose. This chain's CDR3 is CASSPLGTGGYEQYF. The DNA of the CDR3 is TGTGCCAGCAGCCCCCTGGGGACAGGAGGTTACGAGCAGTACTTC.